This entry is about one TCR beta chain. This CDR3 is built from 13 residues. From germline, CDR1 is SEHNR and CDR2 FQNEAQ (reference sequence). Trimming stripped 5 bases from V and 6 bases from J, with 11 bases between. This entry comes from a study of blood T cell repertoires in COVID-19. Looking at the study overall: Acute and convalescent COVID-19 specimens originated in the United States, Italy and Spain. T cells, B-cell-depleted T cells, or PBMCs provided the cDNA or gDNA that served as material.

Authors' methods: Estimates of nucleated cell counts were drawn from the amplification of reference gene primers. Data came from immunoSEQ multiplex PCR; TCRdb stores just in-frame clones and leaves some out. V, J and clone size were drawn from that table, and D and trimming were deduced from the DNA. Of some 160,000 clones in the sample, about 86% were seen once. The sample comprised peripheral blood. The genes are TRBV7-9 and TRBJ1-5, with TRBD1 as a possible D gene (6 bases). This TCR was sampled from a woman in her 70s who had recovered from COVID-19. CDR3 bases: TGTGCCAGCAGCCCTGGGGGCGGTCAGCCCCAGCATTTT. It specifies CASSPGGGQPQHF.